This entry lists 20 T cell receptor beta chains sequenced from one sample in a study of Tregs in tolerant kidney transplant recipients. Sequenced by immunoSEQ multiplex PCR; TCRdb stores in-frame clones only, minus some. Here the sample spans about 50,000 clones, approximately 90% being singletons. Mixed chimerism was transient after nonmyeloablative marrow transplants from related graft donors. The sequences come from CD8+ T cells from blood (PBMCs), collected 12 months after the transplant. These TCRs come from a human patient who received a combined kidney and bone marrow transplant. The graft donor may account for some of the T cells.

The chain uses TRBV7-9 and TRBJ1-1, with D possibly being TRBD1 (6 bases). Germline CDR1 reads SEHNR; CDR2 reads FQNEAQ (reference sequence). The CDR3 is 17 residues long. V gave up 0 bases and J gave up 0 bases, with 14 bases separating them. CDR3 region: CASSLARWGGLNTEAFF. CDR3 sequence (DNA): TGTGCCAGCAGCTTAGCCCGATGGGGGGGGCTGAACACTGAAGCTTTCTTT.

The V and J genes are TRBV9 and TRBJ2-1, with 12 bases matching TRBD2. V shed 4 bases, J shed 9 bases, and the junction held 5 bases outside the gene matches. This CDR3 has 14 amino acids. In germline, CDR1 is SGDLS, CDR2 YYNGEE. The CDR3 here is CASSPSGGASEQFF. For the CDR3, the DNA is TGTGCCAGCAGCCCTAGCGGGGGGGCAAGTGAGCAGTTCTTC.

The genes are TRBV4-1 and TRBJ2-5; 9 bases map to TRBD2. V shed 1 base and J 4 bases; nucleotides not matched to a gene: 7. Per the germline V gene, CDR1 is MGHRA and CDR2 is YSYEKL. There are 16 residues in the CDR3. The CDR3 protein is CASSQVRLAVIETQYF. In DNA form, the CDR3 reads TGCGCCAGCAGCCAAGTTCGACTAGCGGTTATAGAGACCCAGTACTTC.

Only one count was recorded for this clone. The chain joins TRBV11-2 to TRBJ2-2, with TRBD2 identical over 8 bases. Germline V CDR1 and CDR2: SGHAT, FQNNGV. The CDR3 covers 16 residues. Germline trimming cut 5 bases from V and 8 bases from J; bases unmatched to any gene: 13. The CDR3 is CASSGGAGARKGELFF. In DNA, the CDR3 is TGTGCCAGCAGCGGAGGAGCGGGGGCGCGTAAGGGGGAGCTGTTTTTT.

V gene TRBV6-1 combines with J gene TRBJ2-1; tentatively, D is TRBD2 (5 bases). Trimming cost V 1 base and J 6 bases, with 7 bases left between them. Germline V gene sequence: CDR1 MNHNS, CDR2 SASEGT. The CDR3 loop spans 13 amino acids. CDR3 DNA: TGTGCCAGCAGTGAAGGGGAGACCAATGAGCAGTTCTTC. Translated: CASSEGETNEQFF.

The V gene is TRBV4-3, the J gene TRBJ2-3; 8 bases fit TRBD2. The V segment lost 0 bases and the J segment 1 base; nucleotides outside the gene matches: 3. Germline loops: CDR1 LGHNA, CDR2 YSLEER. This CDR3 spans 16 amino acids. CDR3 loop: CASSQDWREGTDTQYF. CDR3 nucleotides: TGCGCCAGCAGCCAAGACTGGCGGGAGGGCACAGATACGCAGTATTTT.

The rearrangement uses TRBV9 and TRBJ2-5, with 10 bases identical to TRBD2. This CDR3 comprises 16 residues. Per germline, CDR1 SGDLS and CDR2 YYNGEE. J gave up 2 bases and V 3 bases, and 7 bases lay outside the gene matches. In DNA, the CDR3 is TGTGCCAGCAGCGCAAGCGGGGGGGCCCCTCAAGAGACCCAGTACTTC. It codes for CASSASGGAPQETQYF. Combining the CDR3 with reference TRBV9 and TRBJ2-5 gives the whole variable domain DSGVTQTPKHLITATGQRVTLRCSPRSGDLSVYWYQQSLDQGLQFLIQYYNGEERAKGNILERFSAQQFPDLHSELNLSSLELGDSALYFCASSASGGAPQETQYFGPGTRLLVL.

This chain joins TRBV9 and TRBJ2-1, with 12 bases lining up with TRBD2. V was pared by 0 bases and J by 7 bases, with 5 bases of the junction left unmatched. Germline values: CDR1 SGDLS, CDR2 YYNGEE. The CDR3 is made up of 16 amino acids. The CDR3 loop reads CASSVVRTSGVNEQFF. The CDR3 DNA is TGTGCCAGCAGCGTAGTAAGGACTAGCGGGGTTAATGAGCAGTTCTTC. The full variable domain, its missing parts supplied by reference TRBV9 and TRBJ2-1, is DSGVTQTPKHLITATGQRVTLRCSPRSGDLSVYWYQQSLDQGLQFLIQYYNGEERAKGNILERFSAQQFPDLHSELNLSSLELGDSALYFCASSVVRTSGVNEQFFGPGTRLTVL.

V usage is TRBV19 and J usage is TRBJ2-7; D is unresolved. Trimming removed 3 bases from V and 2 bases from J, with 11 bases in between. Germline V lookup: CDR1 LNHDA, CDR2 SQIVND (reference sequence). This CDR3 contains 14 residues. CDR3 DNA sequence: TGTGCCAGTAGTATCGGCGGTCAAGCCTACGAGCAGTACTTC. Protein product: CASSIGGQAYEQYF.

The chain carries TRBV4-3 and TRBJ1-1; TRBD1 aligns across 10 bases. Germline V gene sequence: CDR1 LGHNA, CDR2 YSLEER. Trimming cost V 0 bases and J 4 bases; bases outside gene matches: 2. The CDR3 is 15 residues long. CDR3 residues: CASSQDRTGGTEAFF. CDR3 sequence (DNA): TGCGCCAGCAGCCAAGATCGGACAGGGGGCACTGAAGCTTTCTTT.

The CDR3 DNA sequence: TGTGCCAGCAGACAACATGGGGGGGGGCAAGAGACCCAGTACTTC. Translated: CASRQHGGGQETQYF. This chain joins TRBV6-5 and TRBJ2-5; 7 nucleotides align to TRBD2. Germline CDR1 is MNHEY and CDR2 is SVGAGI. This CDR3 region has 15 residues. Losses at the gene ends were 6 bases for V and 2 bases for J; bases not matched to a gene: 9.

The V call is TRBV14, the J call TRBJ2-7; 10 bases line up with TRBD1. Germline V gene sequence: CDR1 SGHDN, CDR2 FVKESK. V was clipped by 4 bases and J by 4 bases; unmatched bases: 13. The CDR3 runs to 17 residues. The CDR3 DNA is TGTGCCAGCAGCCGCCGCTTGGGACAGGGGTTTTTTTACGAGCAGTACTTC. Amino acids: CASSRRLGQGFFYEQYF.

V is TRBV4-3 and J is TRBJ2-7, with a possible D match to TRBD2 (5 bases). The germline V gene encodes CDR1 LGHNA and CDR2 YSLEER. The V end lost 0 bases, the J end lost 4 bases, and 10 bases lay between the germline ends. The CDR3 covers 14 residues. Written as DNA, the CDR3 is TGCGCCAGCAGCCAAGATCTTTCGGGGTACGAGCAGTACTTC. This encodes CASSQDLSGYEQYF.

This chain joins TRBV4-3 and TRBJ2-1, with D perhaps TRBD1 (5 bases). V lost 1 base to trimming and J lost 6 bases, with 19 bases between them. Germline-derived CDR1 and CDR2 are LGHNA and YSLEER. The CDR3 consists of 17 residues. CDR3: CASSQAAGNPYGNEQFF. The CDR3 DNA is TGCGCCAGCAGCCAAGCGGCAGGGAATCCCTATGGCAATGAGCAGTTCTTC.

This clone appeared many times. Other DNA sequences of this sample code for an identical CDR3. The V gene is TRBV6-1, the J gene TRBJ2-7, with 9 nucleotides matching TRBD1. Looked up from germline, CDR1 is MNHNS and CDR2 is SASEGT. Trimming removed 5 bases from V and 5 bases from J; junction bases left unmatched: 7. The CDR3 extends over 14 amino acids. The CDR3 bases are TGTGCCAGCAGTACCGGGACAGGGTTCGACGAGCAGTACTTC. Protein product: CASSTGTGFDEQYF.

CDR3 sequence reads: CASSLGTGSTDTQYF. The CDR3 bases are TGTGCCAGCAGCTTAGGCACAGGTTCCACAGATACGCAGTATTTT. The V gene is TRBV7-9, the J gene TRBJ2-3, with a tentative D call TRBD1 (5 bases). Germline V gives CDR1 SEHNR, CDR2 FQNEAQ (reference sequence). This CDR3 is built from 15 residues. Trimming pared 1 base from V and 2 bases from J, leaving 10 bases between.

This rearrangement joins TRBV28 to TRBJ1-1, with unresolved D. Per germline, CDR1 MDHEN and CDR2 SYDVKM. The CDR3 spans 14 residues. CDR3 sequence: CATSQSHTTLEAFF. The CDR3 DNA reads as TGTGCGACCTCTCAGAGCCATACTACGCTTGAAGCTTTCTTT.

The genes are TRBV13 and TRBJ2-2; possibly TRBD1 for D (6 bases). This CDR3 is built from 16 residues. Trimming shortened V by 1 base and J by 1 base, and 10 bases separated the two germline ends. CDR1 PRHDT and CDR2 FYEKMQ come from the germline V gene (reference sequence). Written as DNA, the CDR3 is TGTGCCAGCAGCTTAGTTGACAGGAGGAACACCGGGGAGCTGTTTTTT. It specifies CASSLVDRRNTGELFF.

This chain uses TRBV6-6 with TRBJ1-4; maybe TRBD1 (6 bases). V was trimmed by 6 bases and J by 5 bases, leaving 19 bases between them. The CDR3 has 16 residues. Germline-derived CDR1 and CDR2 are MNHNY and SVGAGI (reference sequence). DNA for the CDR3: TGTGCCAGCAGCGCCAGGGCCGGGACATTAAATGAAAAACTGTTTTTT. Translation: CASSARAGTLNEKLFF.

The chain is built from TRBV7-2 and TRBJ1-2, with D perhaps matching TRBD1 (6 bases). The length of the CDR3 is 14 residues. V was pared by 6 bases and J by 5 bases, with 16 bases between. The V gene's germline CDR1 is SGHTA and CDR2 FQGNSA. In DNA, the CDR3 is TGTGCCAGCAGTCCAGGACAGAGCCTTTATGGCTACACCTTC. Translated: CASSPGQSLYGYTF. The whole variable domain, remainder taken from reference TRBV7-2 and TRBJ1-2, is GAGVSQSPSNKVTEKGKDVELRCDPISGHTALYWYRQSLGQGLEFLIYFQGNSAPDKSGLPSDRFSAERTGGSVSTLTIQRTQQEDSAVYLCASSPGQSLYGYTFGSGTRLTVV.